This T cell receptor beta chain was captured by sequencing in a study of OX40 agonist ivuxolimab in advanced cancers. Sequenced by immunoSEQ multiplex PCR; TCRdb stores in-frame clones only, minus some. Among roughly 81,000 clones, 94% were seen once, and the ten largest hold 9.5% to 11%. In regard to this clone: Its antigen is unknown.

The study, taken as a whole, reports: Among the nonresponders, some also had low normalized T-cell clonal expansion.

Sequencing was performed on CD4+ or CD8+ T cells sorted from blood, taken in a trial of the OX40 agonist ivuxolimab. This TCR was sampled from an adult with an advanced solid tumor such as melanoma, head and neck, liver or kidney cancer.

The CDR3 spells CATSRDSGPENGYTF. Written as DNA, the CDR3 is TGTGCCACCAGCAGAGATTCAGGGCCCGAAAATGGCTACACCTTC. This chain joins TRBV15 and TRBJ1-2; D may be TRBD1 (5 bases). V lost 0 bases, J lost 6 bases, and 14 bases lay in between. CDR3 length: 15 residues. Germline lookup yields CDR1 LNHNV and CDR2 YYDKDF (reference sequence).